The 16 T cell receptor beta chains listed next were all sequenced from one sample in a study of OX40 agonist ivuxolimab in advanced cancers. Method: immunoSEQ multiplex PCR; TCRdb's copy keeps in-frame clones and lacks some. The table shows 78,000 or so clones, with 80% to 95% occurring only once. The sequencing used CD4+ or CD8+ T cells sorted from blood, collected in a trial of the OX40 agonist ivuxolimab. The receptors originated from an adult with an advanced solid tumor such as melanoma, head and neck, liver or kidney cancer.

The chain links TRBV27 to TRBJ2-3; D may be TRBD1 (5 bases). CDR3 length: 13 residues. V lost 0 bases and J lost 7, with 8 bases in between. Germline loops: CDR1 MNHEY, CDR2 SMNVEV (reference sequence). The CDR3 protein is CASSLSGPNTQYF. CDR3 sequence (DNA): TGTGCCAGCAGTTTATCGGGGCCTAATACGCAGTATTTT.

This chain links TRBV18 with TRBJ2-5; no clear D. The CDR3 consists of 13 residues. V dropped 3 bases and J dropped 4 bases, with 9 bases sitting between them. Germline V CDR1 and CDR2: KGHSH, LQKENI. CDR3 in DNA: TGTGCCAGCTCACCCCCCAGTGGAGAGACCCAGTACTTC. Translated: CASSPPSGETQYF.

Written as DNA, the CDR3 is TGTGCCAGCAGCTTGAATGCAGATACGCAGTATTTT. This sequence encodes CASSLNADTQYF. V gene TRBV5-4 combines with J gene TRBJ2-3; D is unclear. The germline CDR1 and CDR2 sequences are SGHNT and YYREEE (reference sequence). With 1 base removed from V and 4 bases from J, the gap between germline ends came to 4 bases. This CDR3 is built from 12 residues. The entire variable domain, with the rest obtained from reference TRBV5-4 and TRBJ2-3, is as follows: ETGVTQSPTHLIKTRGQQVTLRCSSQSGHNTVSWYQQALGQGPQFIFQYYREEENGRGNFPPRFSGLQFPNYSSELNVNALELDDSALYLCASSLNADTQYFGPGTRLTVL.

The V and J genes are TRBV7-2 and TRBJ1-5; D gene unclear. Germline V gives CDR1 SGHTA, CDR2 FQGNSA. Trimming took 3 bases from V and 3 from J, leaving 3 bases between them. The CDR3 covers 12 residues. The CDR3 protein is CASSLYNQPQHF. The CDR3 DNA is TGTGCCAGCAGCTTGTACAATCAGCCCCAGCATTTT. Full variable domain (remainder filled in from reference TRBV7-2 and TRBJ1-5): GAGVSQSPSNKVTEKGKDVELRCDPISGHTALYWYRQSLGQGLEFLIYFQGNSAPDKSGLPSDRFSAERTGGSVSTLTIQRTQQEDSAVYLCASSLYNQPQHFGDGTRLSIL.

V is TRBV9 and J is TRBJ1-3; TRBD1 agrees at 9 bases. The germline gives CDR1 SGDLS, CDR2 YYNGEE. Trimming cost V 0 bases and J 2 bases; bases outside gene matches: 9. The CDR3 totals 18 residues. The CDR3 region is CASSVETGGGKPGNTIYF. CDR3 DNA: TGTGCCAGCAGCGTAGAAACAGGGGGCGGAAAACCTGGAAACACCATATATTTT.

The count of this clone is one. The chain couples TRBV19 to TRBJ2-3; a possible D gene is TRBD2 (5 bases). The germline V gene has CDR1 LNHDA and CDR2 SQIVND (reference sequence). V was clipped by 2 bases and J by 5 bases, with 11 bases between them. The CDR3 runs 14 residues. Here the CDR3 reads CASSITSAGDTQYF. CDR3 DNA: TGTGCCAGTAGTATAACCAGCGCGGGAGATACGCAGTATTTT.

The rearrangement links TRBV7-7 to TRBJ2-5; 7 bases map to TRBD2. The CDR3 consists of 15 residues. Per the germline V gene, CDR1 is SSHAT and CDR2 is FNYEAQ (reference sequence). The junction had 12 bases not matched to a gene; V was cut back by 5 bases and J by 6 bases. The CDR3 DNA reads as TGTGCCAGCAGCGACACGGGGGGTCCAAGACAGACCCAGTACTTC. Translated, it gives CASSDTGGPRQTQYF.

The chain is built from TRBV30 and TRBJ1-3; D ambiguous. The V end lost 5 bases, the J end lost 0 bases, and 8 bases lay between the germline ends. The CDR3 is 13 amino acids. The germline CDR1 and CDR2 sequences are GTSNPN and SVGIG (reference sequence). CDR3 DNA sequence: TGTGCCTGGGGATTCCTCTCTGGAAACACCATATATTTT. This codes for CAWGFLSGNTIYF.

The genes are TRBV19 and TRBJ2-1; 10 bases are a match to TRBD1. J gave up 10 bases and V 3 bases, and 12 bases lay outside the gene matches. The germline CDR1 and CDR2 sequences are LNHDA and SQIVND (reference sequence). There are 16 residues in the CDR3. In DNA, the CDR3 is TGTGCCAGTAGTATCAATTGGGACAGGGGAAGGCGGGAGCAGTTCTTC. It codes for CASSINWDRGRREQFF.

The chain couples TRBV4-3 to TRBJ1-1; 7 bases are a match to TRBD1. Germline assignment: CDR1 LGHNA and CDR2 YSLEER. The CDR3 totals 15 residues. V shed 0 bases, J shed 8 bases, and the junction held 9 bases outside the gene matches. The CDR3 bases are TGCGCCAGCAGCCAAGAGTCATGGGGAGGGGGCGAAGCTTTCTTT. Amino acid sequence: CASSQESWGGGEAFF.

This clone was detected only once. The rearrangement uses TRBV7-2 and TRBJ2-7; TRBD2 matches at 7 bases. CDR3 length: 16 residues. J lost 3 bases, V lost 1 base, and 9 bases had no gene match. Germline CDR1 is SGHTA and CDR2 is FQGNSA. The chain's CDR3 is CASSLDTGGRGYEQYF. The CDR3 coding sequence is TGTGCCAGCAGCTTAGACACGGGCGGGAGAGGCTACGAGCAGTACTTC.

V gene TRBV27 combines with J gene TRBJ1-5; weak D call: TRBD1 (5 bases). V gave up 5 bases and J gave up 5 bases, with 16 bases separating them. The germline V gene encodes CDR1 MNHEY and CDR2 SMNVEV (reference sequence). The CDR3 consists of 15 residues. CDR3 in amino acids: CASSPGQGMDQPQHF. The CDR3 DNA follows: TGTGCCAGCAGTCCTGGGCAGGGCATGGATCAGCCCCAGCATTTT.

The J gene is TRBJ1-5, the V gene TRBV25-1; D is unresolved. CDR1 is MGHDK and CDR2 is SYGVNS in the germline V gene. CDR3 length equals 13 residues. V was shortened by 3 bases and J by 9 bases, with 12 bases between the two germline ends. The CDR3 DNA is TGTGCCAGCAGTGAGGGAGGGAGTCGGCCCCAGCATTTT. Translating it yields CASSEGGSRPQHF.

CDR3 sequence (DNA): TGTGCCAGTACCCCCGGACAGGGGGCGTTTAGTGGTCAGCCCCAGCATTTT. Encoded protein: CASTPGQGAFSGQPQHF. This chain joins TRBV19 and TRBJ1-5; 11 bases agree with TRBD1. J lost 6 bases, V lost 7 bases, and 14 bases had no gene match. Germline V lookup: CDR1 LNHDA, CDR2 SQIVND (reference sequence). CDR3 length: 17 amino acids.

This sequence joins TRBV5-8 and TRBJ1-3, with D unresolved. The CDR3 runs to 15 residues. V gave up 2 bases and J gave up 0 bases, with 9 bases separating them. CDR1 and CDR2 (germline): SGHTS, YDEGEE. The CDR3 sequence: CASSFRGYSGNTIYF. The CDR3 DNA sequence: TGTGCCAGCAGCTTCCGGGGATACTCTGGAAACACCATATATTTT. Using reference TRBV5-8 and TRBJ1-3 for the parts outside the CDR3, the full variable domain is EAGVTQSPTHLIKTRGQQATLRCSPISGHTSVYWYQQALGLGLQFLLWYDEGEERNRGNFPPRFSGRQFPNYSSELNVNALELEDSALYLCASSFRGYSGNTIYFGEGSWLTVV.

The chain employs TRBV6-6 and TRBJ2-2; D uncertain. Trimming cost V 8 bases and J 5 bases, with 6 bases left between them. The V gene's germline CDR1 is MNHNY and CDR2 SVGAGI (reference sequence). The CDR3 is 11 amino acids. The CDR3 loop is CASWRTGELFF. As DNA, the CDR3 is TGTGCCAGCTGGCGGACCGGGGAGCTGTTTTTT.